A single sample gave rise to the 26 T cell receptor beta chains below, sequenced in a study of shared clonotypes between healthy human individuals. Repertoires were generated with immunoSEQ multiplex PCR, while TCRdb's copy carries only in-frame clones and drops some. The repertoire holds over a million clones, with approximately 96% as singletons. Sequencing was carried out using naive CD4+ T cells sorted from blood. Described subset: CD45RA+ positively selected. The receptors were gathered from a man between 25 and 39 years old in good health.

Comment on this clone: The same CDR3 is also encoded by other DNA sequences in this sample. The chain couples TRBV19 to TRBJ1-5, with D unclear. Per the germline V gene, CDR1 is LNHDA and CDR2 is SQIVND (reference sequence). There are 13 residues in the CDR3. The V gene lost 9 bases and the J gene lost 0 bases, with 9 bases spanning the gap. The CDR3 DNA sequence: TGTGCCAGCCGAGGGTATAGCAATCAGCCCCAGCATTTT. Protein: CASRGYSNQPQHF.

The J gene is TRBJ2-7, the V gene TRBV7-9; the match to TRBD1 covers 7 bases. The junction had 5 bases not matched to a gene; V was cut back by 5 bases and J by 1 base. Germline lookup yields CDR1 SEHNR and CDR2 FQNEAQ (reference sequence). There are 14 residues in the CDR3. The CDR3 DNA follows: TGTGCCAGCAGCAGACAGGGCGGATCCTACGAGCAGTACTTC. Translating it yields CASSRQGGSYEQYF.

The CDR3 sequence is CASSPSGQLAKNIQYF. The DNA of the CDR3 is TGTGCCAGCTCACCGTCGGGACAGCTGGCCAAAAACATTCAGTACTTC. V usage is TRBV18 and J usage is TRBJ2-4, with TRBD1 matching over 7 bases. The length of the CDR3 is 16 residues. Germline V gene data show CDR1 as KGHSH and CDR2 as LQKENI. Germline trimming cut 3 bases from V and 1 base from J; bases unmatched to any gene: 6.

The rearrangement links TRBV15 to TRBJ2-5; 8 bases fit TRBD2. Germline V gene data show CDR1 as LNHNV and CDR2 as YYDKDF (reference sequence). The V gene end was trimmed by 0 bases and the J gene end by 5 bases; junction bases not matched to a gene: 14. The CDR3 has 18 amino acids. The CDR3 reads CATSRDTRSRGGAETQYF. Written as DNA, the CDR3 is TGTGCCACCAGCAGAGATACCCGCAGCCGGGGGGGCGCGGAGACCCAGTACTTC. Looking up the rest from reference TRBV15 and TRBJ2-5 gives the full variable domain: DAMVIQNPRYQVTQFGKPVTLSCSQTLNHNVMYWYQQKSSQAPKLLFHYYDKDFNNEADTPDNFQSRRPNTSFCFLDIRSPGLGDTAMYLCATSRDTRSRGGAETQYFGPGTRLLVL.

In this sample, this clone turned up once. The chain combines TRBV7-8 with TRBJ2-7, with 10 nucleotides matching TRBD2. CDR1 SGHVS and CDR2 FQNEAQ come from the germline V gene. After removal of 7 bases from V and 4 bases from J, the junction contained 7 bases not matched to a gene. The CDR3 is 14 amino acids. This CDR3 is CASKAASGSYEQYF. CDR3 nucleotide sequence: TGTGCCAGCAAAGCTGCTAGCGGGAGTTACGAGCAGTACTTC.

The rearrangement links TRBV6-5 to TRBJ2-7, with TRBD2 identical over 10 bases. This CDR3 comprises 14 residues. The germline gives CDR1 MNHEY, CDR2 SVGAGI. V was pared by 6 bases and J by 3 bases, with 5 bases of the junction left unmatched. The CDR3 region has the DNA TGTGCCAGCAGCCCTAGCGGGAGTCACTACGAGCAGTACTTC. Its protein is CASSPSGSHYEQYF.

The chain combines TRBV30 with TRBJ2-7, with D hard to call. CDR3 size: 13 residues. The germline CDR1 and CDR2 sequences are GTSNPN and SVGIG (reference sequence). V gave up 0 bases and J gave up 3 bases, with 9 bases separating them. CDR3 in DNA: TGTGCCTGGAGTGTACTGGGCTTCTACGAGCAGTACTTC. This translates into CAWSVLGFYEQYF.

V usage is TRBV28 and J usage is TRBJ1-2, with D tentatively TRBD1 (5 bases). In germline, CDR1 is MDHEN, CDR2 SYDVKM. V lost 3 bases to trimming and J lost 4 bases, with 24 bases between them. There are 18 residues in the CDR3. The DNA for the CDR3 is TGTGCCAGCAGTTTCCCTAACCCCGGGACTTTCTCGATCTATGGCTACACCTTC. The encoded protein is CASSFPNPGTFSIYGYTF.

The chain is built from TRBV10-3 and TRBJ1-1; D gene ambiguous. The length of the CDR3 is 14 residues. Germline-derived CDR1 and CDR2 are ENHRY and SYGVKD. V was cut by 4 bases and J by 1 base, with 10 bases left in between. Here the CDR3 reads CAISVRVENTEAFF. Here the CDR3 DNA reads TGTGCCATCAGTGTCCGGGTAGAGAACACTGAAGCTTTCTTT.

V gene TRBV11-3 combines with J gene TRBJ2-2; TRBD1 is a possible D gene (6 bases). In germline, CDR1 is SGHNT, CDR2 YENEEA. The CDR3 loop spans 16 amino acids. Trimming took off 1 base at V and 5 bases at J, with 14 bases between the two ends. CDR3 protein: CASSLAGGVGTGELFF. CDR3 DNA sequence: TGTGCCAGCAGCTTAGCTGGGGGCGTCGGTACCGGGGAGCTGTTTTTT.

The J gene is TRBJ1-1, the V gene TRBV28; unclear D gene. CDR1 is MDHEN and CDR2 is SYDVKM in the germline V gene. CDR3 length equals 12 residues. Trimming removed 5 bases at V and 11 bases at J, with 15 bases between. In DNA form, the CDR3 reads TGTGCCAGCAGTCCCCTAGATTTTACGGCTTTCTTT. It translates to CASSPLDFTAFF.

The V call is TRBV30, the J call TRBJ2-5; possibly TRBD1 or TRBD2 for D (6 bases each). V was shortened by 6 bases and J by 5 bases, with 16 bases between the two germline ends. Germline CDR1 reads GTSNPN; CDR2 reads SVGIG (reference sequence). This CDR3 has 13 amino acids. This chain's CDR3 is CACHRGAGETQYF. The CDR3 nucleotides are TGTGCCTGTCATAGGGGGGCTGGGGAGACCCAGTACTTC.

Comments on this clone: This specimen includes other DNA sequences encoding the same CDR3. The CDR3 DNA reads TGCGCCAGCAGCTTGGACGCAGCTAACACTGAAGCTTTCTTT. Translating it yields CASSLDAANTEAFF. V usage is TRBV5-1 and J usage is TRBJ1-1, with D unresolved. CDR3 length: 14 amino acids. Trimming cost V 0 bases and J 2 bases, with 8 bases left between them. Per germline, CDR1 SGHRS and CDR2 YFSETQ. Using reference TRBV5-1 and TRBJ1-1 for the parts outside the CDR3, the full variable domain is KAGVTQTPRYLIKTRGQQVTLSCSPISGHRSVSWYQQTPGQGLQFLFEYFSETQRNKGNFPGRFSGRQFSNSRSEMNVSTLELGDSALYLCASSLDAANTEAFFGQGTRLTVV.

The CDR3 region is CASALQGNGNQPQHF. The CDR3 nucleotides are TGTGCCAGCGCCTTACAGGGGAACGGCAATCAGCCCCAGCATTTT. The J gene is TRBJ1-5, the V gene TRBV27, with 7 bases matching TRBD1. Germline V gives CDR1 MNHEY, CDR2 SMNVEV (reference sequence). The CDR3 loop spans 15 amino acids. The junction had 9 bases not matched to a gene; V was cut back by 8 bases and J by 2 bases.

J is TRBJ2-2 and V is TRBV7-2; D ambiguous. Trimming took off 1 base at V and 8 bases at J, with 5 bases between the two ends. The germline V gene has CDR1 SGHTA and CDR2 FQGNSA. The CDR3 is made up of 12 amino acids. The CDR3 DNA sequence: TGTGCCAGCAGCTTAGACCGGGGGGAGCTGTTTTTT. It codes for CASSLDRGELFF.

This chain connects TRBV10-3 to TRBJ2-7; D possibly matches TRBD1 or TRBD2 (5 bases each). Germline CDR1 reads ENHRY; CDR2 reads SYGVKD. V lost 10 bases and J lost 7, with 20 bases in between. The CDR3 covers 13 residues. CDR3 loop: CATTAGRDGEQYF. The CDR3 DNA is TGTGCCACCACGGCTGGCAGGGACGGGGAGCAGTACTTC.

The V gene is TRBV4-1, the J gene TRBJ1-5; D remains unclear. V gave up 0 bases and J gave up 0 bases, with 6 bases separating them. Germline V gives CDR1 MGHRA, CDR2 YSYEKL. This CDR3 has 15 amino acids. The DNA for the CDR3 is TGCGCCAGCAGCCAAGAATGGGATAGCAATCAGCCCCAGCATTTT. Translating gives CASSQEWDSNQPQHF.

V is TRBV28 and J is TRBJ1-3; D unclear. CDR3 length: 15 amino acids. CDR1 is MDHEN, CDR2 SYDVKM, per germline. V was clipped by 8 bases and J by 1 base, with 15 bases between them. CDR3 amino acids: CASAPPDYSGNTIYF. Written as DNA, the CDR3 is TGTGCCAGCGCCCCTCCGGATTATTCTGGAAACACCATATATTTT. Full variable domain (missing parts from reference TRBV28 and TRBJ1-3): DVKVTQSSRYLVKRTGEKVFLECVQDMDHENMFWYRQDPGLGLRLIYFSYDVKMKEKGDIPEGYSVSREKKERFSLILESASTNQTSMYLCASAPPDYSGNTIYFGEGSWLTVV.

This clone was recorded only once. This chain connects TRBV7-6 to TRBJ2-3; possibly TRBD1 for D (6 bases). The germline CDR1 and CDR2 sequences are SGHVS and FNYEAQ. The CDR3 totals 18 residues. Trimming shortened V by 0 bases and J by 4 bases, and 20 bases separated the two germline ends. CDR3 DNA sequence: TGTGCCAGCAGCTTAGCTCCCGAGGGCTCGGCAGGGGCAGATACGCAGTATTTT. Amino acid sequence: CASSLAPEGSAGADTQYF. Drawing the rest from reference TRBV7-6 and TRBJ2-3, the complete variable domain is GAGVSQSPRYKVTKRGQDVALRCDPISGHVSLYWYRQALGQGPEFLTYFNYEAQQDKSGLPNDRFSAERPEGSISTLTIQRTEQRDSAMYRCASSLAPEGSAGADTQYFGPGTRLTVL.

The chain links TRBV21-1 to TRBJ1-5. TRBV21-1 is tagged as a pseudogene. The CDR3 is 13 amino acids. This CDR3 reads CASSRKCGQPQHF. In DNA form, the CDR3 reads TGTGCCAGCAGCAGAAAGTGTGGGCAGCCCCAGCATTTT.

This chain links TRBV7-9 with TRBJ2-3, with 7 bases lining up with TRBD2. Germline loops: CDR1 SEHNR, CDR2 FQNEAQ (reference sequence). Trimming removed 4 bases from V and 5 bases from J; junction bases left unmatched: 15. The CDR3 runs to 17 residues. The CDR3, as DNA: TGTGCCAGCAGCTCTCCCCCCACCGGCGGGAGAAGAGATACGCAGTATTTT. Its translation: CASSSPPTGGRRDTQYF.

With regard to this clone: Other DNA variants within this sample encode the same CDR3. The chain couples TRBV18 to TRBJ1-4; D is unclear. The CDR3 sequence is 13 residues long. Looked up from germline, CDR1 is KGHSH and CDR2 is LQKENI. V lost 3 bases to trimming and J lost 0 bases, with 2 bases between them. The CDR3 coding sequence is TGTGCCAGCTCACCTGCAACTAATGAAAAACTGTTTTTT. Its translation: CASSPATNEKLFF.

This clone was counted a few times. A read error may account for a junction end that differs from germline. The gene calls are TRBV7-2 and TRBJ2-7; D tentatively fits TRBD1 or TRBD2 (5 bases each). Germline CDR1 is SGHTA and CDR2 is FQGNSA. The CDR3 consists of 11 residues. DNA for the CDR3: TGTGCCAGCAGCTTAGATAGAGGGGCGGACTTC. It translates to CASSLDRGADF.

The rearrangement joins TRBV18 to TRBJ2-1, with TRBD2 as a possible D gene (5 bases). Germline V gene sequence: CDR1 KGHSH, CDR2 LQKENI. The CDR3 is 15 amino acids. Trimming took 4 bases from V and 7 from J, leaving 17 bases between them. The CDR3 nucleotides read TGTGCCAGCTCACGGTCTACGGGAACCCATAATGAGCAGTTCTTC. The encoded protein is CASSRSTGTHNEQFF.

V gene TRBV5-6 combines with J gene TRBJ2-1; D is perhaps TRBD1 or TRBD2 (6 bases each). The CDR3 covers 15 residues. CDR1 is SGHDT, CDR2 YYEEEE, per germline. Trimming took off 4 bases at V and 2 bases at J, with 13 bases between the two ends. In DNA, the CDR3 is TGTGCCAGCAGCCCGGGGGCGGGAACCTACAATGAGCAGTTCTTC. This encodes CASSPGAGTYNEQFF.

This clone occurred once. The chain employs TRBV4-1 and TRBJ2-7, with D possibly matching TRBD2 (5 bases). Germline-derived CDR1 and CDR2 are MGHRA and YSYEKL. Deletions cut 0 bases from V and 6 bases from J, with 9 bases between. The CDR3 sequence is 13 residues long. The CDR3 DNA reads TGCGCCAGCAGCCAAGATCGGAGGACCGAGCAGTACTTC. Its protein is CASSQDRRTEQYF.